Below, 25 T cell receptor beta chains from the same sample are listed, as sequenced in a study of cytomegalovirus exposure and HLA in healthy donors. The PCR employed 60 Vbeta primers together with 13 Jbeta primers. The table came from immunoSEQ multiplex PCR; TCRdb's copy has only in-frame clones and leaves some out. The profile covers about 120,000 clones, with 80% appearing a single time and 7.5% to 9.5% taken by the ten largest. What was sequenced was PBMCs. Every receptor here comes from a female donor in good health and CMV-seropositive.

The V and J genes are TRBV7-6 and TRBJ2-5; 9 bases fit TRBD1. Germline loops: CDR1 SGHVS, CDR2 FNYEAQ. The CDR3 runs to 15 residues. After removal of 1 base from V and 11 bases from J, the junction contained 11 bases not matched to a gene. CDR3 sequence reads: CASSLEVGQGSTQYF. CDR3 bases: TGTGCCAGCAGCTTAGAAGTGGGACAGGGTTCGACACAGTACTTC. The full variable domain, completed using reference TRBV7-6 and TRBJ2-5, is GAGVSQSPRYKVTKRGQDVALRCDPISGHVSLYWYRQALGQGPEFLTYFNYEAQQDKSGLPNDRFSAERPEGSISTLTIQRTEQRDSAMYRCASSLEVGQGSTQYFGPGTRLLVL.

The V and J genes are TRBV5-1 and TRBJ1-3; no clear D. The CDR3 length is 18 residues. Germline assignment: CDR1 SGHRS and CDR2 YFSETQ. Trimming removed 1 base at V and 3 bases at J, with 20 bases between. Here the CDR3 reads CASSLLQIDLLGGNTIYF. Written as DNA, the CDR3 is TGCGCCAGCAGCTTGTTACAGATAGATCTCCTGGGTGGAAACACCATATATTTT.

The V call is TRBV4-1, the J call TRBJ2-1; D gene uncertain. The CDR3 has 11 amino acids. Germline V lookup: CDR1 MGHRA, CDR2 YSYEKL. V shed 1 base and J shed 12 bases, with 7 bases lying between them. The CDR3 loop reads CASSQGARQFF. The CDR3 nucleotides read TGCGCCAGCAGCCAAGGAGCTCGGCAGTTCTTC.

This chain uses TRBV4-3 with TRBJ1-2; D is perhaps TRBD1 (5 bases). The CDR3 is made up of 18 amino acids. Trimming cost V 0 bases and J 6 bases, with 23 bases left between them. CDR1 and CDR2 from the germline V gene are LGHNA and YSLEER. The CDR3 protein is CASSQERTGDGGADGYTF. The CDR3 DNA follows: TGCGCCAGCAGCCAAGAAAGAACGGGGGACGGTGGAGCGGATGGCTACACCTTC.

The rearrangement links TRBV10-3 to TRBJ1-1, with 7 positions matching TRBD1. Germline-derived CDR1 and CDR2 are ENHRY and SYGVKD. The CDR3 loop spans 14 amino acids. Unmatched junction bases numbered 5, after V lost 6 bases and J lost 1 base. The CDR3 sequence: CAIRPGTANTEAFF. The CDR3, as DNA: TGTGCCATCAGGCCCGGGACAGCGAACACTGAAGCTTTCTTT.

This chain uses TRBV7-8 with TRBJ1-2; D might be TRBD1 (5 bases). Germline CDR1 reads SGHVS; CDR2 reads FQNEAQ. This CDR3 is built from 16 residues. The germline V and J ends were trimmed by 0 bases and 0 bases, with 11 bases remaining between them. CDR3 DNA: TGTGCCAGCAGCTTAGCGCACAGGCTCTCTAACTATGGCTACACCTTC. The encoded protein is CASSLAHRLSNYGYTF.

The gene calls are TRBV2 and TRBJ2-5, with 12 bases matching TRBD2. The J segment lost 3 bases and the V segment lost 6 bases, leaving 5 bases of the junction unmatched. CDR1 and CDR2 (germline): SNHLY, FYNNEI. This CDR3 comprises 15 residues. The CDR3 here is CASRALAGGKETQYF. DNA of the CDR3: TGTGCCAGCAGAGCTCTAGCGGGGGGGAAAGAGACCCAGTACTTC.

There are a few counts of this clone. The CDR3: CASSSGTGGLYGYTF. The CDR3 DNA is TGTGCCAGCAGTTCCGGGACAGGGGGCCTCTATGGCTACACCTTC. This sequence joins TRBV27 and TRBJ1-2, with 12 bases identical to TRBD1. After removal of 4 bases from V and 4 bases from J, the junction contained 4 bases not matched to a gene. Looked up from germline, CDR1 is MNHEY and CDR2 is SMNVEV (reference sequence). The CDR3 sequence is 15 residues long.

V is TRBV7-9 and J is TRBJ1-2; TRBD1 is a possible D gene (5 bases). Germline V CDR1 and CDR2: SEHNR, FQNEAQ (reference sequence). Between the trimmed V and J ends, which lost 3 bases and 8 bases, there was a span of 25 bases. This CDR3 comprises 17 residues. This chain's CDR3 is CASSFSHRTPGSLGYTF. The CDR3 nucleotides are TGTGCCAGCAGCTTTAGCCACCGTACGCCAGGGTCGCTCGGCTACACCTTC.

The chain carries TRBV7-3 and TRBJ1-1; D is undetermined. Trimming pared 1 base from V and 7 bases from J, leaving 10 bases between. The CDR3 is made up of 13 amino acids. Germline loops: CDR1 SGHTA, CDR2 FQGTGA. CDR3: CASSLNVGGEAFF. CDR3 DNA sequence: TGTGCCAGCAGCTTAAATGTTGGAGGTGAAGCTTTCTTT.

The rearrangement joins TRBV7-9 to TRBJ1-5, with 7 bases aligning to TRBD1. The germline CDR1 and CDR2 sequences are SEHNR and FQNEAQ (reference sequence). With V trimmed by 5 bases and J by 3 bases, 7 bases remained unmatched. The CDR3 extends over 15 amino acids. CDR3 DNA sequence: TGTGCCAGCAGCCAGGGGGACAGCACCAATCAGCCCCAGCATTTT. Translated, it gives CASSQGDSTNQPQHF.

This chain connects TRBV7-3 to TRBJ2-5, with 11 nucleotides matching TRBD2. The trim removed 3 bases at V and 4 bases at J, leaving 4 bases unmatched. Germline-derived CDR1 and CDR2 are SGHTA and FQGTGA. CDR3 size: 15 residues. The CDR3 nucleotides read TGTGCCAGCAGCTTTAGCGGGGGGGAGGGAGAGACCCAGTACTTC. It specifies CASSFSGGEGETQYF.

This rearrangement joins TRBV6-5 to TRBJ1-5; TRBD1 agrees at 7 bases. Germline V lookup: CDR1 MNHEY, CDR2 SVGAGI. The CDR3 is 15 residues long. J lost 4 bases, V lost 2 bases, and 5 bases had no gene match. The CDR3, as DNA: TGTGCCAGCAGTTACCGGGACAGTTGGAATCAGCCCCAGCATTTT. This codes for CASSYRDSWNQPQHF.

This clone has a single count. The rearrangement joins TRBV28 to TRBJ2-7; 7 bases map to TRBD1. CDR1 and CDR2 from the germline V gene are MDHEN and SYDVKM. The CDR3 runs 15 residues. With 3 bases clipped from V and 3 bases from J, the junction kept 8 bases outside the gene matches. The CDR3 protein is CASSLWGTANYEQYF. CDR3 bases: TGTGCCAGCAGTTTGTGGGGGACAGCCAACTACGAGCAGTACTTC.

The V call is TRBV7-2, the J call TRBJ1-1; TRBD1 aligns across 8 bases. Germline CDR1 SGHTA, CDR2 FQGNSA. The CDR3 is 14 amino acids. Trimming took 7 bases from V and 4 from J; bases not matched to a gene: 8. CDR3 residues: CASTLQGQATEAFF. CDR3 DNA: TGTGCCAGCACGCTGCAGGGACAGGCCACTGAAGCTTTCTTT.

The CDR3 reads CASSRTANQETQYF. The CDR3, as DNA: TGTGCCAGCAGTAGGACAGCTAATCAAGAGACCCAGTACTTC. V and J are TRBV2 and TRBJ2-5; D possibly corresponds to TRBD1 (6 bases). The CDR3 spans 14 residues. The V end was cut by 5 bases, the J end by 2 bases, with 12 bases between. Per the germline V gene, CDR1 is SNHLY and CDR2 is FYNNEI.

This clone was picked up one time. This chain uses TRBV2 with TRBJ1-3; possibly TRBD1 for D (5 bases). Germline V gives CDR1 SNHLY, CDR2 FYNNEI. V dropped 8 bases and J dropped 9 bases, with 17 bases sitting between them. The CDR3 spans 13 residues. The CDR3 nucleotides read TGTGCCAGCGGAGACAGCCGGAGTGCCACCATATATTTT. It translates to CASGDSRSATIYF.

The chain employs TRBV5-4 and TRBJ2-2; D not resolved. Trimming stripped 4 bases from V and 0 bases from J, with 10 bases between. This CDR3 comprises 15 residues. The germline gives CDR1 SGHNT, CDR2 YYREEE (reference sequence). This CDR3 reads CASSKTVANTGELFF. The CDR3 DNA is TGTGCCAGCAGCAAAACCGTAGCGAACACCGGGGAGCTGTTTTTT.

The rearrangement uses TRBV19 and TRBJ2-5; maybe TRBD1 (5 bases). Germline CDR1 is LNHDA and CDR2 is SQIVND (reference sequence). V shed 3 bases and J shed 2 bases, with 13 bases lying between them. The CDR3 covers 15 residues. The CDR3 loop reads CASSMRQGIQETQYF. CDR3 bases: TGTGCCAGTAGTATGAGGCAGGGAATTCAAGAGACCCAGTACTTC.

DNA for the CDR3: TGTGCCAGCAATCTCTACTACGAGCAGTACTTC. This gives the protein CASNLYYEQYF. The chain employs TRBV2 and TRBJ2-7, with D hard to call. CDR3 length: 11 amino acids. V was pared by 7 bases and J by 3 bases, with 7 bases between. In germline, CDR1 is SNHLY, CDR2 FYNNEI.

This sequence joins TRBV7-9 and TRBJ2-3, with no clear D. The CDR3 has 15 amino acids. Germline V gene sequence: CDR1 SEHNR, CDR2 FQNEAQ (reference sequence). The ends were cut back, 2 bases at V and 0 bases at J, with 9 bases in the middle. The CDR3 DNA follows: TGTGCCAGCAGCTTATTAGCCCTTAGCACAGATACGCAGTATTTT. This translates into CASSLLALSTDTQYF.

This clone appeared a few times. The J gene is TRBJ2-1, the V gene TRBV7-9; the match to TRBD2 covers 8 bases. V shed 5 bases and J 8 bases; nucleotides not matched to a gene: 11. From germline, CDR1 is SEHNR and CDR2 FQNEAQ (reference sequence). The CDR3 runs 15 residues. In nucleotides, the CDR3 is TGTGCCAGCAGCCGTTTAGCGGGGCCTATAGATGAGCAGTTCTTC. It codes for CASSRLAGPIDEQFF.

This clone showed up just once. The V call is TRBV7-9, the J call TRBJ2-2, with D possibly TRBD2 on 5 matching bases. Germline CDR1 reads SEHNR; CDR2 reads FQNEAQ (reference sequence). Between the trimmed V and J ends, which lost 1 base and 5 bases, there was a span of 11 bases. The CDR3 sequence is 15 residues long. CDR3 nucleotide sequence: TGTGCCAGCAGCTTAGTCCGGGATGGAACCGGGGAGCTGTTTTTT. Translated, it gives CASSLVRDGTGELFF.

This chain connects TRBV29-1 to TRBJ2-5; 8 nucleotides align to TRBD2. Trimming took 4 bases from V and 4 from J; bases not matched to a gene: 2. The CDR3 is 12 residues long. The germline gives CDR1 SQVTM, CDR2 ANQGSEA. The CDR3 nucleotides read TGCAGCGTTGGAACTAGCGGAGAGACCCAGTACTTC. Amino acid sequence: CSVGTSGETQYF.

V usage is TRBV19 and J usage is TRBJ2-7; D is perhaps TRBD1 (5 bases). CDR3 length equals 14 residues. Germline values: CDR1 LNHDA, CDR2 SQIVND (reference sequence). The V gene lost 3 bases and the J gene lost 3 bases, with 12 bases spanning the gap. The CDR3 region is CASSIAGRDYEQYF. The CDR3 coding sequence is TGTGCCAGTAGTATCGCTGGCAGGGACTACGAGCAGTACTTC.